This T cell receptor beta chain was identified during a study of neoadjuvant anti-PD-1 for oral cavity cancer. For the study at large: Non-progressing patients received a fourth nivolumab dose near day 43, then surgery on days 50-56.

Time point denoted: after neoadjuvant nivolumab, at surgical resection. Six replicates per PBMC sample, mostly from roughly 470 ng of genomic DNA. This table comes from immunoSEQ multiplex PCR, and its TCRdb copy is limited to in-frame clones, with some not included. The table includes tens of thousands of clones, roughly 90% detected once. The germline V gene encodes CDR1 SGHTA and CDR2 FQGTGA. This CDR3 has 13 residues. V dropped 5 bases and J dropped 2 bases, with 8 bases sitting between them. The TCR originated in a person between 40 and 80 years old with oral cavity squamous cell carcinoma. This specimen was PBMCs, taken after nivolumab (anti-PD-1) treatment. The J gene is TRBJ2-3, the V gene TRBV7-3; D possibly corresponds to TRBD2 (6 bases). CDR3 nucleotide sequence: TGTGCCAGCAGCCGGGGGTCCACAGATACGCAGTATTTT. It translates to CASSRGSTDTQYF.